Listed below are T cell receptor beta chains from one sample, sequenced in a study of cytomegalovirus exposure and HLA in healthy donors. The table came from immunoSEQ multiplex PCR; TCRdb's copy has only in-frame clones and leaves some out. This sample has approximately 61,000 clones, with about four fifths found just once. The specimen was PBMCs. The source of these receptors is a man aged 45-60 years in good health and CMV-seropositive. Each CDR3 is given with its conserved first and last residue. A D gene is named only where the DNA matches it firmly. Clone size is shown for a subset of rows, as once, few, many or a class of expanded clone.

CDR3 length: 15
J gene: TRBJ1-2
clone size: -
D gene: TRBD1
V gene: TRBV2
CDR3 DNA: TGTGCCAGCAGTCTAAGACAGGGATTAGCCTATGGCTACACCTTC
CDR3 protein: CASSLRQGLAYGYTF

CDR3 length: 15
J gene: TRBJ2-1
clone size: -
D gene: TRBD2
V gene: TRBV14
CDR3 DNA: TGTGCCAGCAGCCATAGGAGCGGGAGGTGGAATGAGCAGTTCTTC
CDR3 protein: CASSHRSGRWNEQFF

CDR3 length: 13
J gene: TRBJ2-1
clone size: -
D gene: -
V gene: TRBV29-1
CDR3 DNA: TGCAGCGTTAGTAGCGCTTTGTATGGTGAGCAGTTCTTC
CDR3 protein: CSVSSALYGEQFF

CDR3 length: 14
J gene: TRBJ1-6
clone size: -
D gene: TRBD1
V gene: TRBV5-1
CDR3 DNA: TGCGCCAGCAGCGTTCAGGGGGCGAATTCACCCCTCCACTTT
CDR3 protein: CASSVQGANSPLHF

CDR3 length: 14
J gene: TRBJ2-1
clone size: -
D gene: TRBD2
V gene: TRBV14
CDR3 DNA: TGTGCCAGTCGACGGGCGGGAGGGCCGAATGAGCAGTTCTTC
CDR3 protein: CASRRAGGPNEQFF

CDR3 length: 12
J gene: TRBJ2-7
clone size: -
D gene: -
V gene: TRBV10-3
CDR3 DNA: TGTGCCATCAGTGGCAGGTCCTACGAGCAGTACTTC
CDR3 protein: CAISGRSYEQYF

CDR3 length: 14
J gene: TRBJ2-5
clone size: -
D gene: TRBD1
V gene: TRBV2
CDR3 DNA: TGTGCCAGCAGGGGGACAGGGGGCCTAGAGACCCAGTACTTC
CDR3 protein: CASRGTGGLETQYF

CDR3 length: 13
J gene: TRBJ1-3
clone size: -
D gene: -
V gene: TRBV9
CDR3 DNA: TGTGCCAGCAGCGCCTCCCCTGGAAACACCATATATTTT
CDR3 protein: CASSASPGNTIYF

CDR3 length: 14
J gene: TRBJ1-2
clone size: -
D gene: -
V gene: TRBV30
CDR3 DNA: TGTGCCTGGGATGACCGACCCCGGGACTATGGCTACACCTTC
CDR3 protein: CAWDDRPRDYGYTF

CDR3 length: 15
J gene: TRBJ2-1
clone size: -
D gene: TRBD1
V gene: TRBV6-5
CDR3 DNA: TGTGCCAGCACCCTCGGAACAGGGGGTTACAATGAGCAGTTCTTC
CDR3 protein: CASTLGTGGYNEQFF

CDR3 length: 17
J gene: TRBJ2-3
clone size: few
D gene: TRBD2
V gene: TRBV7-6
CDR3 DNA: TGTGCCAGCAGCTTAGGAGTAGCGGGGACTAGCACAGATACGCAGTATTTT
CDR3 protein: CASSLGVAGTSTDTQYF

CDR3 length: 19
J gene: TRBJ2-7
clone size: -
D gene: TRBD2
V gene: TRBV15
CDR3 DNA: TGTGCCACCAGCTCCCAGGGCGCCTTCCTAGCGGGAAGCTCCTACGAGCAGTACTTC
CDR3 protein: CATSSQGAFLAGSSYEQYF

CDR3 length: 15
J gene: TRBJ1-1
clone size: -
D gene: TRBD1
V gene: TRBV19
CDR3 DNA: TGTGCCAGTAGTCCCGTGGACAGGAAGAACACTGAAGCTTTCTTT
CDR3 protein: CASSPVDRKNTEAFF

CDR3 length: 15
J gene: TRBJ2-1
clone size: -
D gene: TRBD2
V gene: TRBV7-9
CDR3 DNA: TGTGCCAGCAGCTTCTGGACTGGGGGGGGCAATGAGCAGTTCTTC
CDR3 protein: CASSFWTGGGNEQFF

CDR3 length: 14
J gene: TRBJ2-1
clone size: few
D gene: TRBD2
V gene: TRBV7-8
CDR3 DNA: TGTGCCAGCAGCTCGACTAGCGGTAGGATTGAGCAGTTCTTC
CDR3 protein: CASSSTSGRIEQFF

CDR3 length: 13
J gene: TRBJ2-7
clone size: -
D gene: TRBD1
V gene: TRBV30
CDR3 DNA: TGTGCCTGGAGCGCCGACAGGGCCTACGAGCAGTCCTTC
CDR3 protein: CAWSADRAYEQSF

CDR3 length: 14
J gene: TRBJ1-1
clone size: -
D gene: TRBD1
V gene: TRBV6-5
CDR3 DNA: TGTGCCAGCAGTGCAACAGGGGGCGGCACTGAAGCTTTCTTT
CDR3 protein: CASSATGGGTEAFF

CDR3 length: 11
J gene: TRBJ2-7
clone size: once
D gene: -
V gene: TRBV20-1
CDR3 DNA: TGCAGTGCTAGAGGACCGGGGGAGCAGTACTTC
CDR3 protein: CSARGPGEQYF

CDR3 length: 14
J gene: TRBJ2-1
clone size: -
D gene: -
V gene: TRBV6-1
CDR3 DNA: TGTGCCAGCCGCCGGGAGTCTACCTACAATGAGCAGTTCTTC
CDR3 protein: CASRRESTYNEQFF

CDR3 length: 15
J gene: TRBJ1-1
clone size: -
D gene: -
V gene: TRBV30
CDR3 DNA: TGTGCCTGGAGCCCGGGGGGGCGCGTGAACACTGAAGCTTTCTTT
CDR3 protein: CAWSPGGRVNTEAFF

CDR3 length: 19
J gene: TRBJ1-6
clone size: few
D gene: -
V gene: TRBV5-1
CDR3 DNA: TGCGCCAGCAGCCCCCGCGGTGGAGGGCAGGGCTCCTATAATTCACCCCTCCACTTT
CDR3 protein: CASSPRGGGQGSYNSPLHF

CDR3 length: 17
J gene: TRBJ2-1
clone size: -
D gene: TRBD2
V gene: TRBV7-2
CDR3 DNA: TGTGCCAGCAGCTTTAGAAAGACTAGCGGGGGGGGTGATGAGCAGTTCTTC
CDR3 protein: CASSFRKTSGGGDEQFF

CDR3 length: 15
J gene: TRBJ2-1
clone size: few
D gene: -
V gene: TRBV6-5
CDR3 DNA: TGTGCCAGCAGTTACTCGCGATACTCCTACAATGAGCAGTTCTTC
CDR3 protein: CASSYSRYSYNEQFF

CDR3 length: 15
J gene: TRBJ1-2
clone size: -
D gene: -
V gene: TRBV2
CDR3 DNA: TGTGCCAGCAGGGAACGGAGGGGGGGAACCGATGGCTACACCTTC
CDR3 protein: CASRERRGGTDGYTF

CDR3 length: 12
J gene: TRBJ2-7
clone size: -
D gene: TRBD2
V gene: TRBV27
CDR3 DNA: TGTGCCAGCGCTAGCGGGGGATACGAGCAGTACTTC
CDR3 protein: CASASGGYEQYF

CDR3 length: 17
J gene: TRBJ1-5
clone size: -
D gene: TRBD1
V gene: TRBV28
CDR3 DNA: TGTGCCAGCAGTTCCCCCGGGACAGGGTATAGCAATCAGCCCCAGCATTTT
CDR3 protein: CASSSPGTGYSNQPQHF

CDR3 length: 16
J gene: TRBJ2-1
clone size: -
D gene: TRBD2
V gene: TRBV28
CDR3 DNA: TGTGCCAGCAGTTTATACTCTGCGGGAGGGCGAAATGAGCAGTTCTTC
CDR3 protein: CASSLYSAGGRNEQFF

CDR3 length: 14
J gene: TRBJ2-2
clone size: -
D gene: -
V gene: TRBV6-1
CDR3 DNA: TGTGCCAGCAGTTTTACTTCAGGGTCCGGGGAGCTGTTTTTT
CDR3 protein: CASSFTSGSGELFF

CDR3 length: 17
J gene: TRBJ2-2
clone size: -
D gene: TRBD2
V gene: TRBV5-1
CDR3 DNA: TGCGCCAGCAGTCCTCGTAGCGGGAGCGGGAACACCGGGGAGCTGTTTTTT
CDR3 protein: CASSPRSGSGNTGELFF

CDR3 length: 13
J gene: TRBJ1-2
clone size: -
D gene: -
V gene: TRBV5-1
CDR3 DNA: TGCGCCAGCAGCTTGGATGGGGCTTATGGCTACACCTTC
CDR3 protein: CASSLDGAYGYTF

CDR3 length: 16
J gene: TRBJ2-3
clone size: -
D gene: TRBD2
V gene: TRBV19
CDR3 DNA: TGTGCCAGTAGTATAAACAGGCTAGCGGTCACAGATACGCAGTATTTT
CDR3 protein: CASSINRLAVTDTQYF

CDR3 length: 11
J gene: TRBJ1-1
clone size: -
D gene: -
V gene: TRBV20-1
CDR3 DNA: TGCAGTGCGGTCTGGGGCCCTGAAGCTTTCTTT
CDR3 protein: CSAVWGPEAFF

CDR3 length: 15
J gene: TRBJ2-7
clone size: few
D gene: TRBD2
V gene: TRBV30
CDR3 DNA: TGTGCCTGGAGTTCCCCTAGCGGGGGGGCGTGGGAGCAGTACTTC
CDR3 protein: CAWSSPSGGAWEQYF

CDR3 length: 14
J gene: TRBJ2-7
clone size: -
D gene: TRBD1
V gene: TRBV2
CDR3 DNA: TGTGCCAGCAAGCTACAGGGGAGCTCCTACGAGCAGTACTTC
CDR3 protein: CASKLQGSSYEQYF

CDR3 length: 15
J gene: TRBJ2-2
clone size: -
D gene: TRBD2
V gene: TRBV4-3
CDR3 DNA: TGCGCCAGCAGCCAAGTCGGGAGGTCCACCGGGGAGCTGTTTTTT
CDR3 protein: CASSQVGRSTGELFF

CDR3 length: 15
J gene: TRBJ2-5
clone size: -
D gene: TRBD2
V gene: TRBV7-2
CDR3 DNA: TGTGCCAGCAGCAGTAGCGGGGGAATGACGGAGACCCAGTACTTC
CDR3 protein: CASSSSGGMTETQYF

CDR3 length: 16
J gene: TRBJ2-1
clone size: -
D gene: TRBD1
V gene: TRBV19
CDR3 DNA: TGTGCCAGTAGTGCAGGGGACAGGGACCTGAACAATGAGCAGTTCTTC
CDR3 protein: CASSAGDRDLNNEQFF

CDR3 length: 15
J gene: TRBJ2-5
clone size: -
D gene: -
V gene: TRBV4-1
CDR3 DNA: TGCGCCAGCAGCCAAGTGGGAGACAGGTGGGAGACCCAGTACTTC
CDR3 protein: CASSQVGDRWETQYF

CDR3 length: 15
J gene: TRBJ2-1
clone size: -
D gene: TRBD1
V gene: TRBV4-2
CDR3 DNA: TGTGCCAGCAGCCGGGGACAGGGTCGGGGGAATGAGCAGTTCTTC
CDR3 protein: CASSRGQGRGNEQFF

CDR3 length: 17
J gene: TRBJ2-5
clone size: -
D gene: TRBD1
V gene: TRBV11-2
CDR3 DNA: TGTGACAGCAGCATCAGGACAGGGTGGGGTCCGGGGGAGACCCAGTACTTC
CDR3 protein: CDSSIRTGWGPGETQYF

CDR3 length: 10
J gene: TRBJ1-2
clone size: -
D gene: -
V gene: TRBV6-5
CDR3 DNA: TGTGCAGCGGGGGTCGGGGGCTACACCTTC
CDR3 protein: CAAGVGGYTF

CDR3 length: 16
J gene: TRBJ2-3
clone size: -
D gene: -
V gene: TRBV5-4
CDR3 DNA: TGTGCCAGCAGCTTGGCCGGGCAGGGCGGCACAGATACGCAGTATTTT
CDR3 protein: CASSLAGQGGTDTQYF

CDR3 length: 14
J gene: TRBJ1-1
clone size: -
D gene: TRBD1
V gene: TRBV6-1
CDR3 DNA: TGTGCCAGCAGCCGCCCAGGGGGGTGGACTGAAGCTTTCTTT
CDR3 protein: CASSRPGGWTEAFF

CDR3 length: 15
J gene: TRBJ2-6
clone size: -
D gene: -
V gene: TRBV4-3
CDR3 DNA: TGCGCCAGCAGCCAACTAGCTTCTGGGGCCAACGTCCTGACTTTC
CDR3 protein: CASSQLASGANVLTF

CDR3 length: 15
J gene: TRBJ2-7
clone size: few
D gene: -
V gene: TRBV9
CDR3 DNA: TGTGCCAGCAGCTCCCAGCGGCCCCGCGCCTACGAGCAGTACTTC
CDR3 protein: CASSSQRPRAYEQYF

CDR3 length: 15
J gene: TRBJ2-5
clone size: large
D gene: TRBD1
V gene: TRBV15
CDR3 DNA: TGTGCCACCAGTTTACAGGGGGCGCCTGGGGAGACCCAGTACTTC
CDR3 protein: CATSLQGAPGETQYF

CDR3 length: 15
J gene: TRBJ1-1
clone size: -
D gene: -
V gene: TRBV7-2
CDR3 DNA: TGTGCCAGCAGTACACCCAGGGGCGCGAAGACTGAAGCTTTCTTT
CDR3 protein: CASSTPRGAKTEAFF

CDR3 length: 17
J gene: TRBJ2-5
clone size: -
D gene: TRBD2
V gene: TRBV5-1
CDR3 DNA: TGCGCCAGCAGCCCCTTCGGGGTAGCGGGAGTTGGGGAGACCCAGTACTTC
CDR3 protein: CASSPFGVAGVGETQYF

CDR3 length: 14
J gene: TRBJ2-3
clone size: -
D gene: -
V gene: TRBV19
CDR3 DNA: TGTGCCAGTAGGGACAGTCCAATCACAGATACGCAGTATTTT
CDR3 protein: CASRDSPITDTQYF

CDR3 length: 15
J gene: TRBJ2-5
clone size: -
D gene: TRBD1
V gene: TRBV7-7
CDR3 DNA: TGTGCTAGCAGCTTAGACAGGGGTGACCAAGAGACCCAGTACTTC
CDR3 protein: CASSLDRGDQETQYF

CDR3 length: 12
J gene: TRBJ1-4
clone size: -
D gene: TRBD1
V gene: TRBV9
CDR3 DNA: TGTGCCAGCAGCACAGGGGAGGAAAAACTGTTTTTT
CDR3 protein: CASSTGEEKLFF

CDR3 length: 15
J gene: TRBJ1-6
clone size: -
D gene: TRBD1
V gene: TRBV4-2
CDR3 DNA: TGTGCCAGCAGCCAAATACAGGGGGCGGGTTCACCCCTCCACTTT
CDR3 protein: CASSQIQGAGSPLHF

CDR3 length: 13
J gene: TRBJ1-2
clone size: -
D gene: TRBD1
V gene: TRBV4-1
CDR3 DNA: TGCGCCAGCAGCCAGACAGGGGGCTCTGGCTACACCTTC
CDR3 protein: CASSQTGGSGYTF

CDR3 length: 15
J gene: TRBJ2-7
clone size: -
D gene: -
V gene: TRBV5-6
CDR3 DNA: TGTGCCAGCAGCTTGGGCCAGGGGTTTCCCTACGAGCAGTACTTC
CDR3 protein: CASSLGQGFPYEQYF

CDR3 length: 14
J gene: TRBJ2-1
clone size: -
D gene: TRBD1
V gene: TRBV4-1
CDR3 DNA: TGCGCCAGCAGCCAAGCGGACAGGGATAATGAGCAGTTCTTC
CDR3 protein: CASSQADRDNEQFF

CDR3 length: 17
J gene: TRBJ2-1
clone size: few
D gene: -
V gene: TRBV12-5
CDR3 DNA: TGTGCTAGTGGTTTGGCCTCGAGACTAGAGGACTACAATGAGCAGTTCTTC
CDR3 protein: CASGLASRLEDYNEQFF

CDR3 length: 14
J gene: TRBJ1-5
clone size: -
D gene: -
V gene: TRBV30
CDR3 DNA: TGTGCCTGGAGTCTCGAAGGTATTAGGAGGCCCCAGCATTTT
CDR3 protein: CAWSLEGIRRPQHF

CDR3 length: 13
J gene: TRBJ2-7
clone size: -
D gene: -
V gene: TRBV6-1
CDR3 DNA: TGTGCCAGCAGTGACAGGGTCCCCTACGAGCAGTACTTC
CDR3 protein: CASSDRVPYEQYF